At least ten counts were recorded for the clone carrying this T cell receptor beta chain. As yet, its antigen is unknown. This sample is drawn from a study of read filtering for tumor transcriptome and immune sequencing. As for the study in general: R-ISS stage counts were eight or nine for I, roughly 15 for II, 6 or 7 for III. Findings of the study overall: Even smaller IR-seq throughput identified most shared clonotypes. Without single-read clonotypes, shared clonotype proportions correlated more between IR-seq and RNA-seq.

This library used roughly 400 ng RNA and molecular barcoded adaptors spanning alpha/delta and beta/gamma chains. TCRdb ran MiXCR on the reads and lists one entry per CDR3 protein. The data hold about 130,000 distinct CDR3 sequences, with over 10% observed a single time. This CDR3 has 15 residues. Looked up from germline, CDR1 is SNHLY and CDR2 is FYNNEI. Between the trimmed V and J ends, which lost 7 bases and 4 bases, there was a span of 17 bases. The chain uses TRBV2 and TRBJ2-1; D may correspond to TRBD1 or TRBD2 (6 bases each). Source material: a population of CD138-negative cells sorted from bone marrow. This sequence was found in a donor aged 40 or over with multiple myeloma. CDR3 amino acids: CASKIPGAKYNEQFF. As DNA, the CDR3 is TGTGCCAGCAAGATCCCGGGGGCGAAGTACAATGAGCAGTTCTTC.